The 32 T cell receptor beta chains presented below share a single source sample, sequenced in a study of CD8+CD57+ T cells in acquired aplastic anemia. Patients picked for sequencing had shown CD8+CD57+ cell expansion detected by flow cytometry. The TCR beta profiling, which covered VDJ combination and CDR3 sequence, was carried out using genomic DNA as the template. TCRdb used MiXCR to reprocess the reads, holding one entry per CDR3 protein. Of just over 450,000 distinct CDR3 sequences in the sample, roughly a third were seen once. Specimen: sorted CD4+, CD8+, or CD8+CD57+ T cells (not recorded which) from PBMCs. All receptors derive from a human donor with aplastic anemia.

The rearrangement links TRBV29-1 to TRBJ2-3, with 8 bases matching TRBD1. This CDR3 spans 15 amino acids. Germline V CDR1 and CDR2: SQVTM, ANQGSEA. Trimming removed 5 bases from V and 1 base from J; junction bases left unmatched: 8. CDR3 region: CSVPRQGTGTDTQYF. The CDR3 DNA is TGCAGCGTTCCTCGACAGGGGACGGGCACAGATACGCAGTATTTT.

The rearrangement uses TRBV2 and TRBJ2-5; 8 bases agree with TRBD1. CDR3 length equals 13 residues. V lost 9 bases and J lost 9; bases outside the gene matches: 12. Germline V gene sequence: CDR1 SNHLY, CDR2 FYNNEI. The CDR3 coding sequence is TGTGCCAGTGGACAGGGTCTCAATCAGCCCCAGTACTTC. Its translation: CASGQGLNQPQYF. Variable domain in full (rest from reference TRBV2 and TRBJ2-5): EPEVTQTPSHQVTQMGQEVILRCVPISNHLYFYWYRQILGQKVEFLVSFYNNEISEKSEIFDDQFSVERPDGSNFTLKIRSTKLEDSAMYFCASGQGLNQPQYFGPGTRLLVL.

This clonotype showed up many times. The CDR3 protein is CASSLDGDTEAFF. DNA for the CDR3: TGCGCCAGCAGCTTGGACGGAGACACTGAAGCTTTCTTT. The V call is TRBV5-1, the J call TRBJ1-1, with D unresolved. With 0 bases removed from V and 3 bases from J, the gap between germline ends came to 6 bases. CDR3 length: 13 residues. Per germline, CDR1 SGHRS and CDR2 YFSETQ.

This clonotype was detected a few times. This sequence joins TRBV25-1 and TRBJ1-1; possibly TRBD1 for D (5 bases). In germline, CDR1 is MGHDK, CDR2 SYGVNS. V gave up 3 bases and J gave up 5 bases, with 13 bases separating them. This CDR3 has 14 amino acids. CDR3 loop: CASSDMGRETEAFF. The CDR3 region has the DNA TGTGCCAGCAGTGATATGGGGCGCGAGACTGAAGCTTTCTTT. The full variable domain, its missing parts supplied by reference TRBV25-1 and TRBJ1-1, is EADIYQTPRYLVIGTGKKITLECSQTMGHDKMYWYQQDPGMELHLIHYSYGVNSTEKGDLSSESTVSRIRTEHFPLTLESARPSHTSQYLCASSDMGRETEAFFGQGTRLTVV.

This clonotype was seen at least ten times. The chain employs TRBV2 and TRBJ1-3; TRBD1 matches at 8 bases. Per the germline V gene, CDR1 is SNHLY and CDR2 is FYNNEI. V dropped 6 bases and J dropped 4; count of bases not matched to a gene: 5. This CDR3 has 14 amino acids. This CDR3 is CASRDGQGGNTIYF. CDR3 coding DNA: TGTGCCAGCAGGGATGGACAGGGAGGAAACACCATATATTTT. Filled out from reference TRBV2 and TRBJ1-3, the complete variable domain reads EPEVTQTPSHQVTQMGQEVILRCVPISNHLYFYWYRQILGQKVEFLVSFYNNEISEKSEIFDDQFSVERPDGSNFTLKIRSTKLEDSAMYFCASRDGQGGNTIYFGEGSWLTVV.

This sequence joins TRBV5-1 and TRBJ1-1; D is uncertain. Germline lookup yields CDR1 SGHRS and CDR2 YFSETQ. The CDR3 runs 14 residues. V lost 1 base to trimming and J lost 1 base, with 8 bases between them. In DNA form, the CDR3 reads TGCGCCAGCAGCTTGCGGCGGTCGAACACTGAAGCTTTCTTT. Translated, it gives CASSLRRSNTEAFF.

At least ten counts were recorded for this clonotype. J is TRBJ2-1 and V is TRBV29-1; 9 bases line up with TRBD2. Germline CDR1 and CDR2: SQVTM and ANQGSEA. Trimming removed 5 bases from V and 0 bases from J; junction bases left unmatched: 11. CDR3 size: 17 residues. The CDR3 DNA is TGCAGCGTTCCAGTTGGGTTTAGCGGGAGCTCCTACAATGAGCAGTTCTTC. As protein: CSVPVGFSGSSYNEQFF.

This clonotype was seen repeatedly, ten times or more. The chain combines TRBV19 with TRBJ2-7; TRBD2 matches at 9 bases. V dropped 4 bases and J dropped 3; count of bases not matched to a gene: 7. Looked up from germline, CDR1 is LNHDA and CDR2 is SQIVND (reference sequence). The CDR3 spans 15 residues. DNA for the CDR3: TGTGCCAGTAGTACTATAGCGGGAGCGCTCTACGAGCAGTACTTC. It is translated as CASSTIAGALYEQYF.

This clonotype was counted a few times. V gene TRBV20-1 combines with J gene TRBJ2-2, with D possibly being TRBD1 (6 bases). This CDR3 is 15 amino acids long. Germline loops: CDR1 DFQATT, CDR2 SNEGSKA (reference sequence). V was trimmed by 3 bases and J by 4 bases, leaving 15 bases between them. CDR3 region: CSAREYRDFTGELFF. The DNA of the CDR3 is TGCAGTGCTAGGGAATACAGGGATTTCACCGGGGAGCTGTTTTTT.

The rearrangement uses TRBV14 and TRBJ2-6; 8 bases match TRBD1. V dropped 6 bases and J dropped 9; count of bases not matched to a gene: 7. This CDR3 spans 14 amino acids. CDR1 and CDR2 from the germline V gene are SGHDN and FVKESK. The chain's CDR3 is CASRLSGTGNVLTF. The CDR3 DNA sequence: TGTGCCAGCAGATTATCCGGGACAGGCAACGTCCTGACTTTC. Variable domain in full (rest from reference TRBV14 and TRBJ2-6): EAGVTQFPSHSVIEKGQTVTLRCDPISGHDNLYWYRRVMGKEIKFLLHFVKESKQDESGMPNNRFLAERTGGTYSTLKVQPAELEDSGVYFCASRLSGTGNVLTFGAGSRLTVL.

Many counts were recorded for this clonotype. This chain uses TRBV6-5 with TRBJ2-7; possible D gene TRBD1, 5 bases. Trimming took 0 bases from V and 3 from J, leaving 6 bases between them. Germline loops: CDR1 MNHEY, CDR2 SVGAGI. This CDR3 comprises 13 residues. This chain's CDR3 is CASSYSGDYEQYF. CDR3 coding DNA: TGTGCCAGCAGTTACTCAGGGGACTACGAGCAGTACTTC.

Many counts were recorded for this clonotype. The V call is TRBV20-1, the J call TRBJ1-2; a weak D match, TRBD1 (5 bases). Germline assignment: CDR1 DFQATT and CDR2 SNEGSKA (reference sequence). The CDR3 runs to 15 residues. V lost 3 bases and J 2 bases, leaving 16 bases between the germline ends. The DNA for the CDR3 is TGCAGTGCTAGCTTACTAACCTGGGGGAACTATGGCTACACCTTC. Its protein is CSASLLTWGNYGYTF.

The chain uses TRBV11-1 and TRBJ2-7; 10 nucleotides align to TRBD1. With 5 bases clipped from V and 0 bases from J, the junction kept 4 bases outside the gene matches. CDR1 is SGHAT and CDR2 is FQDESV in the germline V gene (reference sequence). CDR3 length: 15 amino acids. DNA for the CDR3: TGTGCCAGCAGCCGGGACAGGGGAAGCTCCTACGAGCAGTACTTC. Encoded protein: CASSRDRGSSYEQYF.

This clonotype has at least ten counts. The chain employs TRBV9 and TRBJ1-2, with D possibly being TRBD1 (5 bases). CDR3 length: 13 residues. CDR1 SGDLS and CDR2 YYNGEE come from the germline V gene. Trimming cost V 0 bases and J 8 bases, with 11 bases left between them. CDR3 DNA sequence: TGTGCCAGCAGCGTAGGGGGTGGGGGAGGCTACACCTTC. It codes for CASSVGGGGGYTF.

The sample holds many counts of this clonotype. The chain combines TRBV20-1 with TRBJ1-2; D gene uncertain. The CDR3 has 13 residues. CDR1 is DFQATT and CDR2 is SNEGSKA in the germline V gene (reference sequence). The V end lost 7 bases, the J end lost 2 bases, and 14 bases lay between the germline ends. The CDR3 DNA is TGCAGTGTTTTCGGAGGCGGGAACTATGGCTACACCTTC. This gives the protein CSVFGGGNYGYTF.

This clonotype has only a few counts. This may arise from a read error, as a much more abundant clone is one base away. The chain recombines TRBV24-1 with TRBJ2-5; D gene unclear. Germline CDR1 is KGHDR and CDR2 is SFDVKD. The CDR3 is 14 residues long. The CDR3 region has the DNA TGTGCCACCAGTGATTTGGCTAGTCAAGAGATCCAGTACTTC. Protein: CATSDLASQEIQYF.

In this sample, this clonotype turned up many times. The chain uses TRBV19 and TRBJ1-5, with D maybe TRBD1 (6 bases). CDR1 LNHDA and CDR2 SQIVND come from the germline V gene (reference sequence). The V and J ends lost 3 bases and 7 bases respectively, with 16 bases between them. There are 15 residues in the CDR3. CDR3 DNA sequence: TGTGCCAGTAGTATTGGCCAGGCAGGGGCCCAGCCCCAGCATTTT. It codes for CASSIGQAGAQPQHF.

Notes on this clonotype: This may come from a read error, since a much larger clone is one base off. This sequence joins TRBV2 and TRBJ1-2; TRBD1 agrees at 9 bases. This CDR3 has 16 residues. Germline CDR1 SNHLY, CDR2 FYNNEI. CDR3 region: CASSPRRTGEDYGHTF. The CDR3 coding sequence is TGTGCCAGCAGCCCGCGAAGGACAGGGGAGGACTATGGCCACACCTTC.

The chain combines TRBV20-1 with TRBJ2-3; 8 bases are a match to TRBD2. The V gene end was trimmed by 2 bases and the J gene end by 2 bases; junction bases not matched to a gene: 3. Germline CDR1 DFQATT, CDR2 SNEGSKA (reference sequence). CDR3 length equals 14 residues. Here the CDR3 reads CSARTSGYTDTQYF. The CDR3, as DNA: TGCAGTGCTAGAACTAGCGGATACACAGATACGCAGTATTTT.

This clonotype was observed at least ten times. The V call is TRBV7-2, the J call TRBJ1-6; D perhaps matches TRBD1 (6 bases). This CDR3 comprises 15 residues. Germline V gives CDR1 SGHTA, CDR2 FQGNSA. Trimming removed 3 bases from V and 5 bases from J, with 11 bases in between. Here the CDR3 reads CASSLQGNNNSPLHF. The CDR3 DNA reads TGTGCCAGCAGCTTGCAGGGGAATAATAATTCACCCCTCCACTTT.

The chain has TRBV9 and TRBJ2-3, with TRBD2 as a possible D gene (6 bases). V was shortened by 3 bases and J by 3 bases, with 17 bases between the two germline ends. Germline CDR1 is SGDLS and CDR2 is YYNGEE. The CDR3 totals 16 residues. CDR3 bases: TGTGCCAGCAGCGCCTCCGGGCCCCGGGGGACAGATACGCAGTATTTT. Protein: CASSASGPRGTDTQYF.

About this clonotype itself: A single base separates this from a much larger clone, so it may be a read error. The gene calls are TRBV7-9 and TRBJ1-4; D is possibly TRBD1 (5 bases). This CDR3 is built from 13 residues. V was shortened by 4 bases and J by 8 bases, with 11 bases between the two germline ends. The V gene's germline CDR1 is SEHNR and CDR2 FQNEAQ (reference sequence). CDR3 sequence: CASSSRGPEKLFF. The DNA for the CDR3 is TGTGCCAGCAGCTCGCGGGGACCCGAAAAACTGTTTTTT.

The chain joins TRBV25-1 to TRBJ1-6; D remains unclear. The CDR3 spans 18 residues. Deletions cut 2 bases from V and 5 bases from J, with 19 bases between. Germline assignment: CDR1 MGHDK and CDR2 SYGVNS. The CDR3 spells CASSEDTATSTNNSPLHF. DNA of the CDR3: TGTGCCAGCAGTGAAGATACAGCCACTTCCACAAATAATTCACCCCTCCACTTT.

As for this clonotype: This may stem from a read error, because a much larger clone lies one nucleotide away. V and J are TRBV5-1 and TRBJ2-6, with a tentative D call TRBD1 (5 bases). Germline assignment: CDR1 SGHRS and CDR2 YFSETQ. The CDR3 spans 15 residues. The chain's CDR3 is CASSLSHSGANVLAF. CDR3 nucleotides: TGCGCCAGCAGCTTGTCTCACTCTGGGGCCAACGTCCTGGCTTTC.

The J gene is TRBJ1-2, the V gene TRBV19; D might be TRBD1 (5 bases). Germline V lookup: CDR1 LNHDA, CDR2 SQIVND (reference sequence). The CDR3 loop spans 12 amino acids. The germline V and J ends were trimmed by 6 bases and 6 bases, with 11 bases remaining between them. The CDR3 coding sequence is TGTGCCAGTAGGCGGGACGAGCATGGCTACACCTTC. It encodes CASRRDEHGYTF.

This clonotype was seen at least ten times. The chain employs TRBV3-1 and TRBJ2-1; D is perhaps TRBD1 (7 bases). Trimming removed 6 bases at V and 9 bases at J, with 9 bases between. The V gene's germline CDR1 is LGHDT and CDR2 YNNKEL (reference sequence). The CDR3 has 11 residues. The CDR3 here is CASSQGGEQFF. Written as DNA, the CDR3 is TGTGCCAGCAGTCAGGGGGGTGAGCAGTTCTTC.

This clonotype has ten or more counts. The rearrangement links TRBV2 to TRBJ1-5; 8 bases agree with TRBD1. Germline V gene lookup returns CDR1 SNHLY and CDR2 FYNNEI. The CDR3 spans 14 residues. Trimming at V came to 6 bases and at J to 7 bases, leaving 8 bases not matched to a gene. The CDR3 loop reads CASSLGQGKQPQHF. Written as DNA, the CDR3 is TGTGCCAGCAGCCTAGGACAGGGTAAACAGCCCCAGCATTTT.

This clonotype was counted ten times or more. This chain links TRBV7-8 with TRBJ2-7; D uncertain. Trimming took off 0 bases at V and 3 bases at J, with 12 bases between the two ends. Looked up from germline, CDR1 is SGHVS and CDR2 is FQNEAQ. The CDR3 runs 15 residues. The CDR3 nucleotides are TGTGCCAGCAGCTTAGCGACCACAGCCTACTACGAGCAGTACTTC. It codes for CASSLATTAYYEQYF.

This clonotype has a count of ten or more. The CDR3 sequence is CASSQGLQGVAGANVLTF. The CDR3 bases are TGTGCCAGCAGCCAAGGCTTACAGGGGGTGGCTGGGGCCAACGTCCTGACTTTC. The V gene is TRBV14, the J gene TRBJ2-6, with 8 bases lining up with TRBD1. Germline lookup yields CDR1 SGHDN and CDR2 FVKESK. This CDR3 is built from 18 residues. V lost 1 base, J lost 2 bases, and 7 bases stayed unmatched.

The rearrangement joins TRBV2 to TRBJ2-7; D gene ambiguous. The germline CDR1 and CDR2 sequences are SNHLY and FYNNEI. The CDR3 totals 14 residues. V dropped 6 bases and J dropped 6 bases, with 18 bases sitting between them. CDR3 DNA: TGTGCCAGCAGCGTACCTCAGGAATTTGCCGAGCAGTACTTC. Protein product: CASSVPQEFAEQYF.

In its sample, this clonotype was seen many times. This chain connects TRBV20-1 to TRBJ2-7; 8 bases fit TRBD2. V lost 2 bases to trimming and J lost 2 bases; unmatched junction nucleotides: 2. The CDR3 runs to 13 residues. Germline values: CDR1 DFQATT, CDR2 SNEGSKA (reference sequence). The CDR3 DNA is TGCAGTGCTAGAACTAGCGGCCCCTACGAGCAGTACTTC. Translation gives CSARTSGPYEQYF.

This clonotype was counted only a few times. The rearrangement uses TRBV6-5 and TRBJ1-1; weak D call: TRBD1 (6 bases). The V gene's germline CDR1 is MNHEY and CDR2 SVGAGI. V gave up 4 bases and J gave up 8 bases, with 17 bases separating them. This CDR3 contains 14 residues. The CDR3 here is CASSFVFGTMEAFF. The CDR3 DNA reads TGTGCCAGCAGTTTCGTCTTCGGGACAATGGAAGCTTTCTTT.